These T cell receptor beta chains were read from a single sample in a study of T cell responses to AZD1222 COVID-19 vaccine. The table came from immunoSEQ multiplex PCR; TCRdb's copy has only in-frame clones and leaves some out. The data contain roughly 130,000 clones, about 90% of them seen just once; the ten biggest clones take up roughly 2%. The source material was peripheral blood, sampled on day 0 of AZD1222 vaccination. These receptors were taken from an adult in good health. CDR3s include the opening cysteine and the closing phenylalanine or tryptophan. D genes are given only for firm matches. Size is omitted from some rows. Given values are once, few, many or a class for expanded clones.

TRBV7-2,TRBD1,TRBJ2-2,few,TGTGCCAGCAGCTTATGGACAGGGGTGACCGGGGAGCTGTTTTTT,CASSLWTGVTGELFF
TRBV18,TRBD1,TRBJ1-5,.,TGTGCCAGCTCATCACAGCAGGGGGTCGATCAGCCCCAGCATTTT,CASSSQQGVDQPQHF
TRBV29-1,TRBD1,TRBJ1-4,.,TGCAGCGTTGAGTCCGGGGCAGGGGGCTCAGAAAAACTGTTTTTT,CSVESGAGGSEKLFF
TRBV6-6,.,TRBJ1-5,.,TGTGCCAGCTCCACAGGGTCGAATCAGCCCCAGCATTTT,CASSTGSNQPQHF
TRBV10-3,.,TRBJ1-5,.,TGTGCCATCAGTGAGTGGGGGGACCTTAGCAATCAGCCCCAGCATTTT,CAISEWGDLSNQPQHF
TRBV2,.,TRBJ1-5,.,TGTGCCAGCAGTCAGGACAGCAATCAGCCCCAGCATTTT,CASSQDSNQPQHF
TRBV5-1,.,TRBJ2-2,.,TGCGCCAGCAGCTTGGGTTCGACCTCGAACACCGGGGAGCTGTTTTTT,CASSLGSTSNTGELFF
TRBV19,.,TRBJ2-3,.,TGTGCCACAAGGGAGGGGACAACTAGCACAGATACGCAGTATTTT,CATREGTTSTDTQYF
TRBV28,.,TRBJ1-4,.,TGTGCCAGCAGGGAGTGGGGTGGTGAAAAACTGTTTTTT,CASREWGGEKLFF
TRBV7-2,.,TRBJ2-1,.,TGTGCCAGCAGCTCCCCGAGGGCCCGGGTGTTCTTC,CASSSPRARVFF
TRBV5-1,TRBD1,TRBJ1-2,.,TGCGCCAGCAGCTTATGGACAGGGCCTTCTAACTATGGCTACACCTTC,CASSLWTGPSNYGYTF
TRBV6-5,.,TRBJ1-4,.,TGTGCCAGCAGTTACCGGGCTGCAACTAATGAAAAACTGTTTTTT,CASSYRAATNEKLFF
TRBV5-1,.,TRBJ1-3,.,TGCGCCAGCAGCCAAACTCCCCGCTCTGGAAACACCATATATTTT,CASSQTPRSGNTIYF
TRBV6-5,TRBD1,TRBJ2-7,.,TGTGTCGCAAAGGGAGGGACAGGGGTCATCGGCGAGCAGTACTTC,CVAKGGTGVIGEQYF
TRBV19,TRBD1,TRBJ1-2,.,TGTGCCAGTAGTATACGCCGGGACAGGATCCCTGGGGGCTACACCTTC,CASSIRRDRIPGGYTF
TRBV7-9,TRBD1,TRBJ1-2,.,TGTGCCAGCAGCAAGCGCGGGACAGGGGGCTATGGCTACACCTTC,CASSKRGTGGYGYTF
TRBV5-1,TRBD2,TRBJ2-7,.,TGCGCCAGCAGCTTGGGCACTAGCGGGGGGGCGGCCTACGAGCAGTACTTC,CASSLGTSGGAAYEQYF
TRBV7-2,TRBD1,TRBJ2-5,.,TGTGCCAGCAGCCAGACAGGGGCGACTGAGACCCAGTACTTC,CASSQTGATETQYF
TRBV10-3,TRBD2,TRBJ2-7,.,TGTGCCATCAGTGAGTCGGTTAGCGGGGGGGCCGCTTACTCTAGCGAGCAGTACTTC,CAISESVSGGAAYSSEQYF
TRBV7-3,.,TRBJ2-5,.,TGTGCCAGCAGCTTACTGGGACAAGAGACCCAGTACTTC,CASSLLGQETQYF
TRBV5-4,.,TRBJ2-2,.,TGTGCCAGCAGCTCAGGGGGGACCGGGGAGCTGTTTTTT,CASSSGGTGELFF
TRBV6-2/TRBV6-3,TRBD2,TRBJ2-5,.,TGTGCCAGCAGTTCCCACTCCGGGGGGGCGGCCCAGTACTTC,CASSSHSGGAAQYF
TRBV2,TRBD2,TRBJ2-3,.,TGTGCCAGCAGCGTTACTAGCGGCACAGATACGCAGTATTTT,CASSVTSGTDTQYF
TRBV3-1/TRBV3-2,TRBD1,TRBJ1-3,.,TGTGCCAGCAGCCCTAGACAGGGACCAATCTCTGGAAACACCATATATTTT,CASSPRQGPISGNTIYF
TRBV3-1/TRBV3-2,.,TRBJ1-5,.,TGTGCCAGCAGCCAATTACTATCCCCTCCAGAGCCCCAGCATTTT,CASSQLLSPPEPQHF
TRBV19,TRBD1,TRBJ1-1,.,TGTGCCAGTAGCGAAAATCGACAGGGCGAAGCTTTCTTT,CASSENRQGEAFF
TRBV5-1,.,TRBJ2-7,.,TGCGCCAGCACCGTCGCGGGGTCGATTTACGAGCAGTACTTC,CASTVAGSIYEQYF
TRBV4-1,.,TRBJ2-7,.,TGCGCCAGCAGAGGCCCTTCCTACGAGCAGTACTTC,CASRGPSYEQYF
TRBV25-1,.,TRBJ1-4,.,TGTGCCAGCAGCCGGTACCAGGCAACTAATGAAAAACTGTTTTTT,CASSRYQATNEKLFF
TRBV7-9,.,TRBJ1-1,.,TGTGCCAGCAGCTTACTGGGAGCGAACACTGAAGCTTTCTTT,CASSLLGANTEAFF
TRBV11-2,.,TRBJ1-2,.,TGTGCCAGCAGCTTACGGGGCTTAGGGGGCTACACCTTC,CASSLRGLGGYTF
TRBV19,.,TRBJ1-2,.,TGTGCCAGTAGTTCGTCACAGTTAGGGGGATATGGCTACACCTTC,CASSSSQLGGYGYTF
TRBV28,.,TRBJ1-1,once,TGTGCCAGCAGGGTGGGGGCTGACCTTCCTGAAGCTTTCTTT,CASRVGADLPEAFF
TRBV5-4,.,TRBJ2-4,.,TGTGCCAGCAGCTTGGAGGGGGGGGACATTCAGTACTTC,CASSLEGGDIQYF
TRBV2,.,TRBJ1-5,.,TGTGCCAGCAGGGCCACAGTTATTAGCAATCAGCCCCAGCATTTT,CASRATVISNQPQHF
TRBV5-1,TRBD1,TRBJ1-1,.,TGCGCCAGCAGCCCAGGGGGCTCGGTTGACACTGAAGCTTTCTTT,CASSPGGSVDTEAFF
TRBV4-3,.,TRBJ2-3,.,TGCGCCAGCAGCTACCGGGCTACAGATACGCAGTATTTT,CASSYRATDTQYF
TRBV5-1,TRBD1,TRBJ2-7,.,TGCGCCAGCAGCCCCTTCTTAGGGGGCACCTACGAGCAGTACTTC,CASSPFLGGTYEQYF
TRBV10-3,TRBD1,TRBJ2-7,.,TGTGCCATCAGTGGGCGACAGGGTTCGGAAGAGCAGTACTTC,CAISGRQGSEEQYF
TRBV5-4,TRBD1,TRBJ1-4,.,TGTGCCAGCAGCTTGCAGGGGGCCAATGAAAAACTGTTTTTT,CASSLQGANEKLFF
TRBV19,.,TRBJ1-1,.,TGTGCCAGTAGTATCGTAAGAGGTACTGAAGCTTTCTTT,CASSIVRGTEAFF
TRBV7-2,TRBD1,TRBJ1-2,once,TGTGCCAGCAGCTTGTACTCCGGGACAGGGAACTATGGCTACACCTTC,CASSLYSGTGNYGYTF
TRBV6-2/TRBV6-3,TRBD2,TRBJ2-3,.,TGTGCCAGCAGTTACCCATCTAGCGGGGGTACAGATACGCAGTATTTT,CASSYPSSGGTDTQYF
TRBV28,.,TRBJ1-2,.,TGTGCCAGCAGGCTCACAGGGTCTCTCTATGGCTACACCTTC,CASRLTGSLYGYTF
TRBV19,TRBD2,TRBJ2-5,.,TGTGCCAGTAGTAGGTCTAGCGGTCAAGAGACCCAGTACTTC,CASSRSSGQETQYF
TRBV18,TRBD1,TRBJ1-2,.,TGTGCCAGCTCAGTGGACAGGGCGATTGGTGGCTACACCTTC,CASSVDRAIGGYTF
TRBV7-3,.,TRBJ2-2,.,TGTGCCAGCAGCTTGAGAGGTCCCGGGAACACCGGGGAGCTGTTTTTT,CASSLRGPGNTGELFF
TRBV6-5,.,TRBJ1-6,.,TGTGCCAGCAGAACAGAGCCCTCCTATAATTCACCCCTCCACTTT,CASRTEPSYNSPLHF
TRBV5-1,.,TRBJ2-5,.,TGCGCCAGCAGCTTGGAACTAGTCAGGTGGGAGACCCAGTACTTC,CASSLELVRWETQYF
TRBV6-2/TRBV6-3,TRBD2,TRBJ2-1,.,TGTGCCAGCAGTTCGGCCCTAGCGGGGAGCTCCTACAATGAGCAGTTCTTC,CASSSALAGSSYNEQFF